A selection of T cell receptor beta chains follows, all from one sample in a study of blood T cell repertoires in COVID-19. Repertoires were generated with immunoSEQ multiplex PCR, while TCRdb's copy carries only in-frame clones and drops some. The table shows under 60,000 clones, with under 95% occurring only once. Sequences were obtained from peripheral blood. The receptors were gathered from a human donor in a cohort sampled during active COVID-19. The CDR3 runs from the conserved cysteine through the conserved F or W. The D gene is left open where the match is weak. The size entry is marked missing in some rows and otherwise reads once, few, many or a size class.

j_gene	d_gene	v_gene	abundance	CDR3aa	CDR3nt
TRBJ2-2	TRBD1	TRBV6-1	.	CASSETGGAGELFF	TGTGCCAGCAGTGAGACAGGGGGAGCCGGGGAGCTGTTTTTT
TRBJ2-5	.	TRBV20-1	.	CSASRPGVETQYF	TGCAGTGCTAGTCGGCCGGGAGTAGAGACCCAGTACTTC
TRBJ2-3	TRBD2	TRBV13	.	CASSKREGIADTQYF	TGTGCCAGCAGTAAAAGGGAGGGGATTGCAGATACGCAGTATTTT
TRBJ2-3	TRBD2	TRBV24-1	once	CATSDPGSGRATDTQYF	TGTGCCACCAGTGATCCTGGTAGCGGGAGGGCTACAGATACGCAGTATTTT
TRBJ2-5	.	TRBV7-3	few	CASSRWTQYF	TGTGCCAGCAGCCGGTGGACCCAGTACTTC
TRBJ2-7	TRBD2	TRBV5-5	.	CASSYRLAGGVGQYF	TGTGCCAGCAGCTATCGACTAGCGGGAGGAGTAGGGCAGTACTTC
TRBJ1-1	.	TRBV5-6	few	CASRGNQGNTEAFF	TGTGCCAGCAGGGGGAATCAGGGGAACACTGAAGCTTTCTTT
TRBJ2-1	TRBD1	TRBV9	.	CASSPRGDRAVNEQFF	TGTGCCAGCAGCCCCCGGGGGGACAGGGCCGTCAATGAGCAGTTCTTC
TRBJ2-2	TRBD1	TRBV28	once	CAGQERNTGELFF	TGTGCCGGACAGGAGAGGAACACCGGGGAGCTGTTTTTT
TRBJ2-7	TRBD1	TRBV3-1/TRBV3-2	.	CASSQAAGETGSF	TGTGCCAGCAGCCAAGCCGCGGGTGAGACAGGGAGTTTC
TRBJ2-1	.	TRBV5-6	.	CASSQIMTNEQFF	TGTGCCAGCAGCCAAATTATGACAAATGAGCAGTTCTTC
TRBJ1-4	.	TRBV6-5	medium-sized	CASSSSGSNEKLFF	TGTGCCAGCAGTTCGTCCGGGTCCAATGAAAAACTGTTTTTT
TRBJ2-5	TRBD2	TRBV6-1	.	CASSESEGRGQETQYF	TGTGCCAGCAGTGAAAGTGAAGGGAGGGGCCAAGAGACCCAGTACTTC
TRBJ1-1	.	TRBV11-3	once	CASSLGERPEAFF	TGTGCCAGCAGCCTTGGGGAGAGGCCTGAAGCTTTCTTT
TRBJ1-2	.	TRBV19	.	CASSSLHGSYGYTF	TGTGCCAGTAGTTCTCTACACGGGAGCTATGGCTACACCTTC
TRBJ2-2	TRBD2	TRBV28	.	CASSLGRLAGDAGELFF	TGTGCCAGCTCCCTCGGCAGGCTAGCGGGAGATGCCGGGGAGCTGTTTTTT
TRBJ2-2	.	TRBV19	once	CASSPGRTGELFF	TGTGCCAGTAGTCCGGGAAGGACCGGGGAGCTGTTTTTT
TRBJ1-5	.	TRBV6-2/TRBV6-3	once	CASSYSPGRVGQPQHF	TGTGCCAGCAGTTACAGCCCGGGTCGGGTAGGTCAGCCCCAGCATTTT
TRBJ1-1	.	TRBV28	.	CASSLGGAWTEAFF	TGTGCCAGCAGCCTTGGGGGGGCGTGGACTGAAGCTTTCTTT
TRBJ1-2	TRBD1	TRBV19	.	CASTGDRVGGYTF	TGTGCCAGTACCGGGGACAGGGTGGGTGGCTACACCTTC
TRBJ1-4	TRBD1	TRBV5-5	.	CASSLELRPGGASNEKLFF	TGTGCCAGCAGCTTGGAGCTGCGGCCAGGGGGCGCGTCTAATGAAAAACTGTTTTTT
TRBJ2-4	TRBD2	TRBV5-1	.	CASSWGRTGTRVNIQYF	TGCGCCAGCAGCTGGGGACGGACCGGGACTAGGGTGAACATTCAGTACTTC
TRBJ1-5	.	TRBV19	.	CASTQGIQPQHF	TGTGCCAGTACTCAGGGGATTCAGCCCCAGCATTTT
TRBJ1-5	.	TRBV6-5	.	CASSSTPGKPYQPQHF	TGTGCCAGCAGTTCAACCCCCGGGAAACCCTATCAGCCCCAGCATTTT
TRBJ2-3	.	TRBV7-9	once	CASRPRLSTDTQYF	TGTGCCAGCAGGCCTAGGTTATCCACAGATACGCAGTATTTT
TRBJ1-6	TRBD1	TRBV5-1	.	CASSLAQGLSYNSPLHF	TGCGCCAGCAGCTTGGCACAGGGGCTGTCTTATAATTCACCCCTCCACTTT
TRBJ1-2	.	TRBV6-5	.	CASIGRGNGSYGYTF	TGTGCCAGCATCGGGCGAGGGAATGGCTCCTATGGCTACACCTTC